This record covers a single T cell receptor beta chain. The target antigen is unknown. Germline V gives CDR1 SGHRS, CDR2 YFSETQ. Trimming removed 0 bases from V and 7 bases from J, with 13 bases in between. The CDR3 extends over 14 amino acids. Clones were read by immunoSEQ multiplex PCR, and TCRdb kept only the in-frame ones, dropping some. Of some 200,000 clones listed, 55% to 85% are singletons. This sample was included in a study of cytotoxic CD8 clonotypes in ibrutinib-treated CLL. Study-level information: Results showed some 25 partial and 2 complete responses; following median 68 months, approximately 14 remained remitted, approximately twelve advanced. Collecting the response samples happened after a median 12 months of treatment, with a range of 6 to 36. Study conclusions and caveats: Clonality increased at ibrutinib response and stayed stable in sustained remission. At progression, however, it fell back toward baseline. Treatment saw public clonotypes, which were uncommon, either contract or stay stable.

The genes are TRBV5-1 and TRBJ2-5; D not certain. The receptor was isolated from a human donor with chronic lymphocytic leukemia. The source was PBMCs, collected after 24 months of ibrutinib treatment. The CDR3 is CASSLDPGSRTQYF. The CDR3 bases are TGCGCCAGCAGCTTGGATCCGGGTTCAAGGACCCAGTACTTC.